Listed here is a single T cell receptor (beta chain). What antigen it recognizes has not been identified. Base qualities are missing; no much larger clone stands one base away. Adjacent normal breast tissue was collected roughly 2-4.5 cm away from the tumor, rinsed in PBS and stored in prechilled RNAlater. Because normal breast tissue has high lipid content and low cell density, getting sufficient DNA from normal breast tissue often required about 100-310 mg of tissue. The study profiled bulk TCR beta-chain repertoires in matched peripheral blood, tumor and adjacent normal breast tissue taken from some 17 patients with early-stage breast cancer. Genomic DNA was extracted with the Qiagen AllPrep DNA/RNA Mini kit. Relative to germline, V is 10 bases shorter and J is 4 bases shorter, with 20 bases between their ends. In the germline V gene (reference sequence), CDR1 corresponds to MNHNY and CDR2 to SVGAGI. The CDR3 covers 15 residues, taking in both the cysteine and the phenylalanine. Only the CDR3 region is kept as DNA, spanning 45 bases read in frame from base 1.

These data come from a study of early stage breast cancer tumors (TCRdb year 2017). Looking at the study overall: Of the 15 to 20 invasive breast tumors, 12 to 13 were found to be estrogen receptor-positive, progesterone receptor-positive and HER2-negative. Of the roughly 12 ER+/PR+/HER2- tumors, eight were classified as invasive ductal carcinomas and four as invasive lobular carcinomas. A read coverage of roughly 10-fold per sample was achieved on average. The samples as a whole yielded about 2,400,000 detected templates, corresponding to about a million unique clonotypes.

The study at large found these results: Enriched TCRB sequences shared across patients were found to be mostly commonly generated sequences that were unlikely to play an important role in the tumor microenvironment. Repertoires from blood resembled normal breast more closely than tumor, and using blood as a reference for each tissue separated tumor from normal in 14 of 16 patients. Chain pairing and functional markers such as CD4, CD8 and FOXP3 were missed by bulk genomic DNA sequencing of unsorted cells. Analysis by tumor subtype was prevented by the small cohort size. Compared with adjacent normal breast tissue, tumors had roughly 2.5-fold higher T cell density and higher clonality.

Every sample was amplified as two independent genomic DNA replicates, using roughly 0.45 ug for blood and about 1.5 ug for tumor or normal breast. TCRB sequencing of genomic DNA was carried out with the ImmunoSeq Intro kit according to the manufacturer's instructions. Multiplex PCR was run for around 30 cycles using proprietary primers and spike-in control sequences for absolute quantification. Single-end 150-bp reads were used to sequence an 87-bp fragment covering the CDR3 and the flanking V and J genes. Each lane of an Illumina MiSeq using version 3.0 chemistry carried seven multiplexed samples, with two replicates per sample. For the original study's pipeline: Raw data were processed by the vendor's proprietary pipeline, with both replicates merged into one result per sample. To define clonotypes, the study grouped productive rearrangements that shared the V-gene family, CDR3 amino acid sequence and J-gene segment. Clonality was calculated as 1 minus the normalized Shannon entropy (Pielou evenness) of TCRB abundances. To estimate T cell density, the total number of templates was divided by the input cell count, which was inferred from how much DNA went in. Total repertoire diversity and clonality were estimated with Recon using default parameters. A clonotype counted as tumor-enriched if its abundance in tumor exceeded 0.1% and was at least 32-fold higher than its abundance in normal breast. TCRdb provides this immuneACCESS table in a form limited to in-frame rearrangements. Some clones are lacking; in checked studies, under half of them reflect an unresolved V gene, and why the rest are absent is not known. V, J and clone size reflect that table, while D and trimming were determined from the DNA. The sample records roughly 10,000 clones, about 70% of which are singletons. Approximately 17% of the sample comes from the top ten.

This TCR derives from a person aged 55 to 75 with breast cancer. The rearrangement joined TRBV6-6 to TRBJ1-5, with TRBD1 as a weak D call on 6 bases. The sample comprised normal breast tissue next to the tumor. The sequenced DNA: TGTGCCATCAAAGAGGGGGGGAATGGGAATCAGCCCCAGCATTTT. The encoded protein is CAIKEGGNGNQPQHF.